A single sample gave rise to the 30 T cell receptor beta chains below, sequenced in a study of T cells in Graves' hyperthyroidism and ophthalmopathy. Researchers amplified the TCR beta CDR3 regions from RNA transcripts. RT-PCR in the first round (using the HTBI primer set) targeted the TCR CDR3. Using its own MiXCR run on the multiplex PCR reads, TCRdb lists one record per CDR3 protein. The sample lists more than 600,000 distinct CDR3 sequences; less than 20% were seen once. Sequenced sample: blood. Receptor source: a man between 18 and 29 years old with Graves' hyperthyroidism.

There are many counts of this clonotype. The CDR3 spells CASGQIGHYEQYF. The CDR3 region has the DNA TGTGCCAGCGGACAAATCGGGCACTACGAGCAGTACTTC. The chain combines TRBV28 with TRBJ2-7; D perhaps matches TRBD1 (5 bases). Trimming pared 8 bases from V and 3 bases from J, leaving 14 bases between. This CDR3 has 13 residues. Germline V gives CDR1 MDHEN, CDR2 SYDVKM.

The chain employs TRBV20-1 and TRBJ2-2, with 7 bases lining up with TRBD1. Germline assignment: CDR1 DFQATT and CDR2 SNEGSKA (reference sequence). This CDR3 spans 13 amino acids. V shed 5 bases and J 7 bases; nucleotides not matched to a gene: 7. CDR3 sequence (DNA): TGCAGTGCTTATAACAGGGGTGACGGGGAGCTGTTTTTT. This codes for CSAYNRGDGELFF.

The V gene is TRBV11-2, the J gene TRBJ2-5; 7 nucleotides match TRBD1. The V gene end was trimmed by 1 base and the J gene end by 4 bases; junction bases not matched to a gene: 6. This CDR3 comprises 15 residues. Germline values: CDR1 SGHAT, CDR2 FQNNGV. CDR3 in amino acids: CASSLAGQSLETQYF. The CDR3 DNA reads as TGTGCCAGCAGCTTAGCGGGACAGTCTCTAGAGACCCAGTACTTC.

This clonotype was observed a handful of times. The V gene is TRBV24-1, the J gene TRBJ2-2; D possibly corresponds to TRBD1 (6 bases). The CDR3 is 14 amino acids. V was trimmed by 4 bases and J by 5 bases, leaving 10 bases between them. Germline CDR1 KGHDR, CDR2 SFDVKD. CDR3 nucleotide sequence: TGTGCCACCAGTGAACATGGACAGACCGGGGAGCTGTTTTTT. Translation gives CATSEHGQTGELFF.

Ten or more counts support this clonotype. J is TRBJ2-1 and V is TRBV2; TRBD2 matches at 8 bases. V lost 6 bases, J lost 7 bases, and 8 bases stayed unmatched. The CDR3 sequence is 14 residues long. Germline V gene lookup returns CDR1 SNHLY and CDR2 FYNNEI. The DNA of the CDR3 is TGTGCCAGCAGGGGGGCTAGCGGGTGGAATGAGCAGTTCTTC. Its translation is CASRGASGWNEQFF.

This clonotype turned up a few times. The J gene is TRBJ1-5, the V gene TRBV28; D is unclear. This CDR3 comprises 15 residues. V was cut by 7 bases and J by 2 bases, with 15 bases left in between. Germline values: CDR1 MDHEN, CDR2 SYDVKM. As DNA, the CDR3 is TGTGCCAGCACCCAGCGGGGAAGGGGCAATCAGCCCCAGCATTTT. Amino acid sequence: CASTQRGRGNQPQHF.

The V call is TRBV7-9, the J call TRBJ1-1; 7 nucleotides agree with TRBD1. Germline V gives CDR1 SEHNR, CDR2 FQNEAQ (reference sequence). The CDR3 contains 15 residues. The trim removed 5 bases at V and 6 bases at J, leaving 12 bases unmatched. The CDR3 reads CASSDETGVRAEAFF. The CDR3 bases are TGTGCCAGCAGCGATGAAACAGGGGTTAGGGCTGAAGCTTTCTTT.

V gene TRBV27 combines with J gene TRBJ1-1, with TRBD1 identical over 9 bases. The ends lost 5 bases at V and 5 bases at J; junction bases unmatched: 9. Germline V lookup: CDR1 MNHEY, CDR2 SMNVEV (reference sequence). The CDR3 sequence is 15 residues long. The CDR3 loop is CASSPLDRGRTEAFF. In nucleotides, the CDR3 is TGTGCCAGCAGTCCACTGGACAGGGGAAGGACTGAAGCTTTCTTT.

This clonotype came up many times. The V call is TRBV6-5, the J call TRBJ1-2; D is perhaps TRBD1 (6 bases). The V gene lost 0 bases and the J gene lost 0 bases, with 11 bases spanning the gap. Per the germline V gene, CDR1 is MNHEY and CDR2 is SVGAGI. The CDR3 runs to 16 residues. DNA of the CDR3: TGTGCCAGCAGTTACTCACGGACAGCAACTAACTATGGCTACACCTTC. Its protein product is CASSYSRTATNYGYTF.

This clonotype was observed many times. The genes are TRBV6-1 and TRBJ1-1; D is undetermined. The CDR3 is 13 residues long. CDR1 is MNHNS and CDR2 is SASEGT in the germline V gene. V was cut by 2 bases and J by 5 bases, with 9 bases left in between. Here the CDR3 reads CASSESRRTEAFF. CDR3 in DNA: TGTGCCAGCAGTGAATCACGAAGGACTGAAGCTTTCTTT.

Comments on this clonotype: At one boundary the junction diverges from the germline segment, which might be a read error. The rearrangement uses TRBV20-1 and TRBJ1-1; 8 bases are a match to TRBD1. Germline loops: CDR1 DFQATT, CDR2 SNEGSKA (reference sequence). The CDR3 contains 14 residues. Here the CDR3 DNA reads TGCAGTACTAGTGCCACAGGGGGAGCCACTGAAGCTTTCTTT. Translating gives CSTSATGGATEAFF.

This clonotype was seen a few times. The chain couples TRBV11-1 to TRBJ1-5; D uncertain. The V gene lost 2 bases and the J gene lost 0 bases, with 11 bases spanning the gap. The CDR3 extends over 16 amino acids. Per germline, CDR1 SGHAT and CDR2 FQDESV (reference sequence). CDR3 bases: TGTGCCAGCAGCTTATCCCAGAAGGATAGCAATCAGCCCCAGCATTTT. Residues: CASSLSQKDSNQPQHF.

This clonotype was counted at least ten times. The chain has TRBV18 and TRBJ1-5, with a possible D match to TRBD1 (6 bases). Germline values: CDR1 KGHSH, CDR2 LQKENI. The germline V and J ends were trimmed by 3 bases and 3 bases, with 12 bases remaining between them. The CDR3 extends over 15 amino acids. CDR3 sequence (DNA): TGTGCCAGCTCACCGACCGGGACAAACAATCAGCCCCAGCATTTT. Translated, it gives CASSPTGTNNQPQHF.

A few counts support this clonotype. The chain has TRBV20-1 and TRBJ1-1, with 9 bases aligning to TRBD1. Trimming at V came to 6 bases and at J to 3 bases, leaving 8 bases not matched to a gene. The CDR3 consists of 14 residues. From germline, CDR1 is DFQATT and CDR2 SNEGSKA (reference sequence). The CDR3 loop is CSAPGTGTYTEAFF. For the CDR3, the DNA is TGCAGTGCCCCCGGGACAGGGACTTACACTGAAGCTTTCTTT.

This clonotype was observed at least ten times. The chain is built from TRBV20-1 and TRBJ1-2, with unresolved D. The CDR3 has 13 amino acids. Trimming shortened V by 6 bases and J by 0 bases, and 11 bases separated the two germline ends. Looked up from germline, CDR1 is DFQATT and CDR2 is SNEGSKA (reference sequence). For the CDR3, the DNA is TGCAGTGCCCGCGCAGCGACTAACTATGGCTACACCTTC. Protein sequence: CSARAATNYGYTF.

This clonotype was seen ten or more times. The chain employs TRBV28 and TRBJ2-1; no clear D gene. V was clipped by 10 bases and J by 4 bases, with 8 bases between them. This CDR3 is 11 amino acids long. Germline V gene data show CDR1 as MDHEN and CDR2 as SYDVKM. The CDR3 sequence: CATTQYNEQFF. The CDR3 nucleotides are TGTGCCACGACACAGTACAATGAGCAGTTCTTC.

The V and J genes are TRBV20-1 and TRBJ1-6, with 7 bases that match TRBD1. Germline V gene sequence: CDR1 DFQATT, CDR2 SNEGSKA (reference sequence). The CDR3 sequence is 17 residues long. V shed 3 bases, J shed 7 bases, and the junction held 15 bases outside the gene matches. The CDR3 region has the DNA TGCAGTGCTAGGGGACCCCTGAGGAGGGGGCTGAATTCACCCCTCCACTTT. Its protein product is CSARGPLRRGLNSPLHF.

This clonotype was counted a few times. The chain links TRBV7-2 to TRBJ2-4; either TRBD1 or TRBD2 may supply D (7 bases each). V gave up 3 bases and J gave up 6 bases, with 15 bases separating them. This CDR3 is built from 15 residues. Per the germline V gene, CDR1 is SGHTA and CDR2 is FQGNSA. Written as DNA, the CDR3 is TGTGCCAGCAGCTTCACAGGGGAGGGTGTAAACATTCAGTACTTC. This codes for CASSFTGEGVNIQYF.

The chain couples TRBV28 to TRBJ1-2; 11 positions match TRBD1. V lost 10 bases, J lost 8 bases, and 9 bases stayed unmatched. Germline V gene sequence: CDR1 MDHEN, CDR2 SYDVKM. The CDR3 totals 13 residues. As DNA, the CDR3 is TGTGCCATCCCGGGACAGGGGGGAGGCGGCTACACCTTC. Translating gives CAIPGQGGGGYTF.

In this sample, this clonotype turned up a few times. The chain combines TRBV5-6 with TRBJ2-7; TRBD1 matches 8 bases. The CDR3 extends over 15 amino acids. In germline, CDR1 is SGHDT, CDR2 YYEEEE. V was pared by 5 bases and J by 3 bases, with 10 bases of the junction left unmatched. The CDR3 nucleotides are TGTGCCAGCAGTATCTGGGACAGGATCTTCTACGAGCAGTACTTC. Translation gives CASSIWDRIFYEQYF.

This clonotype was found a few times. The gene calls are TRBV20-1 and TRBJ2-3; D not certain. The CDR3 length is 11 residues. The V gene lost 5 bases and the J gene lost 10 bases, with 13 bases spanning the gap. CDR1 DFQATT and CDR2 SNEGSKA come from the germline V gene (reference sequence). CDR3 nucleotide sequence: TGCAGTGCTGGGTCCTCCTCTTCGCAGTATTTT. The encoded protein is CSAGSSSSQYF.

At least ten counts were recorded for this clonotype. The CDR3 DNA reads as TGTGCCAGCAGATCCCTCAGGCGATCGGGCTACACCTTC. The encoded protein is CASRSLRRSGYTF. The chain recombines TRBV28 with TRBJ1-2; D is unclear. Trimming took 6 bases from V and 8 from J, leaving 16 bases between them. This CDR3 region has 13 residues. Germline V gene sequence: CDR1 MDHEN, CDR2 SYDVKM.

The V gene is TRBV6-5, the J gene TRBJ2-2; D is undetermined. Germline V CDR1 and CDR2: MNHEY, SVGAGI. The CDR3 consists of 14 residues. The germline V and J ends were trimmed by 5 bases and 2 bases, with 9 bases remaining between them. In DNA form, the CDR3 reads TGTGCCAGCAGTCACGACGTAAACACCGGGGAGCTGTTTTTT. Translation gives CASSHDVNTGELFF.

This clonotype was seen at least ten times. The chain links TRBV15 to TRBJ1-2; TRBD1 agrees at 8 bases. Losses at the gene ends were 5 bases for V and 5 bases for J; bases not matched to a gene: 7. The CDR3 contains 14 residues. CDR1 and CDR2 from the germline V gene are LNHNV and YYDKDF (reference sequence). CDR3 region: CATSSEDREYGYTF. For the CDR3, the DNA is TGTGCCACCAGCTCAGAGGACAGGGAATATGGCTACACCTTC.

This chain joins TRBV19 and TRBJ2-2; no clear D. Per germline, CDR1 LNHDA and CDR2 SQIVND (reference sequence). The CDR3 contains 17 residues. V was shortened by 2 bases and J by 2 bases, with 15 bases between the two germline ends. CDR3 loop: CASSISGTRINTGELFF. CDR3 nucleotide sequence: TGTGCCAGTAGTATATCCGGTACCAGAATCAACACCGGGGAGCTGTTTTTT.

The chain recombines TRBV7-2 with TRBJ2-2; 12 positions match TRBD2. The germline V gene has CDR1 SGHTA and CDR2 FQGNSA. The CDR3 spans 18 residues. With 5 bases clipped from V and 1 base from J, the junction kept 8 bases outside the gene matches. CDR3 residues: CASSTRRTSGVNTGELFF. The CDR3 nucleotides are TGTGCCAGCAGCACGAGACGGACTAGCGGGGTGAACACCGGGGAGCTGTTTTTT.

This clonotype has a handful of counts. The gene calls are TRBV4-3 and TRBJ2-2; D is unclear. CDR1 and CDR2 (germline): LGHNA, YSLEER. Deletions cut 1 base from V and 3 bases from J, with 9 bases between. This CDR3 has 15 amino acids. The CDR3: CASSQGGTYTGELFF. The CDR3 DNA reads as TGCGCCAGCAGCCAAGGGGGTACCTACACCGGGGAGCTGTTTTTT.

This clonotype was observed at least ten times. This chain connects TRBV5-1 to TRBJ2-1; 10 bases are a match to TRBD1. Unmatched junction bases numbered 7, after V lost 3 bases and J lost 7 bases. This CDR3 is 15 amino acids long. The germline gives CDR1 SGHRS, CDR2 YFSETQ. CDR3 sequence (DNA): TGCGCCAGCAGCTCGACAGGGGGCGGCAAAAATGAGCAGTTCTTC. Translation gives CASSSTGGGKNEQFF.

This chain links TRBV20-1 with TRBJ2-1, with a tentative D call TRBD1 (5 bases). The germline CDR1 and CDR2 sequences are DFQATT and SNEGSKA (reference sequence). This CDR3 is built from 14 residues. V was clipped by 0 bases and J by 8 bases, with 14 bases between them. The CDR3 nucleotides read TGCAGTGCTAGAGATCCCCAGGGTGGGGATGAGCAGTTCTTC. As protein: CSARDPQGGDEQFF.

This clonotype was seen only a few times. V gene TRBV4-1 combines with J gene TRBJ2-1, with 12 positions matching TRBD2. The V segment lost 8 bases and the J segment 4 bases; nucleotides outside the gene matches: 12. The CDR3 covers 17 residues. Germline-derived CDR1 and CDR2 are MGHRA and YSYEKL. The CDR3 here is CASVPLAGGGGYNEQFF. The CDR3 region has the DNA TGCGCCAGCGTCCCGCTAGCGGGAGGGGGGGGTTACAATGAGCAGTTCTTC.